A selection of T cell receptor beta chains follows, all from one sample in a study of blood T cells in healthy people across ages. TCRdb re-called the 5' RACE reads with MiXCR, one entry per CDR3 protein. The sample has 700,000 to 900,000 distinct CDR3 sequences, 53% seen once; the top ten hold approximately 41%. The sequenced sample was blood. Receptors originate from a man older than 75 in good health. CDR3s include the opening cysteine and the closing phenylalanine or tryptophan. The order of the fields is D gene, clone size, CDR3 length, V gene, J gene, CDR3 DNA, CDR3 protein. D genes are given only for firm matches. Only some rows state a clone size, as once, few, many or a class for expanded clones.

D: NA; size: few; length: 17; V: TRBV21-1; J: TRBJ2-7; DNA: TGTGCCAGCAGCAAAACCGCTAGGGGACTAGCGGTCTACGAGCAGTACTTC; CDR3: CASSKTARGLAVYEQYF
D: NA; size: NA; length: 14; V: TRBV20-1; J: TRBJ1-6; DNA: TGCAGTGCTAGACAGGGTTTAAATAATTCACCCCTCCACTTT; CDR3: CSARQGLNNSPLHF
D: NA; size: NA; length: 16; V: TRBV6-2/TRBV6-3; J: TRBJ2-5; DNA: TGTGCCAGCAGTTACGGCCAGGGTCAGGCCCAAGAGACCCAGTACTTC; CDR3: CASSYGQGQAQETQYF
D: NA; size: once; length: 14; V: TRBV30; J: TRBJ1-5; DNA: TGTGCCTGGAGCTCTACAACGCTCAATCAGCCCCAGCATTTT; CDR3: CAWSSTTLNQPQHF
D: NA; size: NA; length: 11; V: TRBV27; J: TRBJ1-2; DNA: TGTGCCAGCGGCCCGGCGGGGGGCTACACCTTC; CDR3: CASGPAGGYTF
D: TRBD2; size: few; length: 17; V: TRBV7-8; J: TRBJ2-7; DNA: TGTGCCAGCAGCTCGGGGGGACTAGCGATTCCTCCCTACGAGCAGTACTTC; CDR3: CASSSGGLAIPPYEQYF
D: NA; size: few; length: 11; V: TRBV7-2; J: TRBJ1-6; DNA: TGTGCCAGCAGCGGCGGTAGTGCCCTCCACTTT; CDR3: CASSGGSALHF
D: TRBD2; size: few; length: 17; V: TRBV27; J: TRBJ2-1; DNA: TGTGCCAGCAGTTTATCGAATTGGCGGGAGGTATTTGATGAGCAGTTCTTC; CDR3: CASSLSNWREVFDEQFF
D: TRBD1; size: few; length: 14; V: TRBV27; J: TRBJ2-7; DNA: TGTGCCAGCAGGGGACAGGGTCCCCCCTGGGAGCAGTACTTC; CDR3: CASRGQGPPWEQYF
D: NA; size: NA; length: 16; V: TRBV4-1; J: TRBJ2-7; DNA: TGCGCCAGCAGCCCCTATCCTAGGACAGAAGTGTACGAGCAGTACTTC; CDR3: CASSPYPRTEVYEQYF
D: TRBD2; size: NA; length: 16; V: TRBV18; J: TRBJ2-1; DNA: TGTGCCAGCTCACCACGGTTAGCGGGAACCTACAATGAGCAGTTCTTC; CDR3: CASSPRLAGTYNEQFF
D: TRBD1; size: many; length: 15; V: TRBV5-1; J: TRBJ1-1; DNA: TGCGCCAGCAAAGGATTACGGGACAGTAACACTGAAGCTTTCTTT; CDR3: CASKGLRDSNTEAFF
D: TRBD1; size: NA; length: 15; V: TRBV20-1; J: TRBJ1-2; DNA: TGCAGTGCTAGCAGGTCAGGGGGCATCATCTATGGCTACACCTTC; CDR3: CSASRSGGIIYGYTF
D: NA; size: few; length: 19; V: TRBV6-5; J: TRBJ2-7; DNA: TGTGCCAGCAGTTCCCGGATCAGGTACACTAGCACAAGGTCCTACGAGCAGTACTTC; CDR3: CASSSRIRYTSTRSYEQYF
D: NA; size: NA; length: 13; V: TRBV20-1; J: TRBJ2-7; DNA: TGCAGTGCTAGTTGGACAGACTCCTACGAGCAGTACTTC; CDR3: CSASWTDSYEQYF
D: NA; size: NA; length: 13; V: TRBV25-1; J: TRBJ2-7; DNA: TGTGCCAGCAGCTCTAGCGACCTCTACGAGCAGTACTTC; CDR3: CASSSSDLYEQYF
D: TRBD2; size: NA; length: 15; V: TRBV25-1; J: TRBJ2-1; DNA: TGTGCCAGCAGCGGGGTAGCGGGAGCGGTCAATGAGCAGTTCTTC; CDR3: CASSGVAGAVNEQFF
D: TRBD2; size: NA; length: 15; V: TRBV20-1; J: TRBJ2-7; DNA: TGCAGTGCCTCCCTCCTAAGGACTAGTCCTTACGAGCAGTACTTC; CDR3: CSASLLRTSPYEQYF
D: NA; size: NA; length: 13; V: TRBV6-6; J: TRBJ2-5; DNA: TGTGCCAGCAGTTACGATACGGGGTGGGAGCAGTACTTC; CDR3: CASSYDTGWEQYF
D: NA; size: NA; length: 16; V: TRBV7-6; J: TRBJ2-1; DNA: TGTGCCAGCAGCTTAGGAGCTAGCGGAGGGGGAAATGAGCAGTTCTTC; CDR3: CASSLGASGGGNEQFF
D: NA; size: NA; length: 14; V: TRBV20-1; J: TRBJ1-5; DNA: TGCAGTGCTAGCCCCGGGAGAGGCAATCAGCCCCAGCATTTT; CDR3: CSASPGRGNQPQHF
D: NA; size: once; length: 14; V: TRBV7-9; J: TRBJ1-4; DNA: TGTGCCAGCAGCTTAGACAGTATTAATGAAAAACTGTTTTTT; CDR3: CASSLDSINEKLFF
D: TRBD1; size: many; length: 15; V: TRBV5-1; J: TRBJ2-5; DNA: TGCGCCAGCAGCGGGCGACAGGGGGCTCAAGAGACCCAGTACTTC; CDR3: CASSGRQGAQETQYF
D: NA; size: NA; length: 17; V: TRBV7-2; J: TRBJ2-3; DNA: TGTGCCAGCAGCTCGGTGCGCGGCGGCCGGGAGCACAGATACGCGTATTTT; CDR3: CASSSVRGGREHRYAYF
D: TRBD1; size: NA; length: 15; V: TRBV3-1; J: TRBJ1-2; DNA: TGTGCCAGCAGCCAAGATCGGGACAGGGCTGGTGGCTACACCTTC; CDR3: CASSQDRDRAGGYTF
D: NA; size: few; length: 16; V: TRBV10-3; J: TRBJ2-5; DNA: TGTGCCATCTCCCAGCTGAACGGATTTGGGAGAGAGACCCAGTACTTC; CDR3: CAISQLNGFGRETQYF
D: NA; size: NA; length: 14; V: TRBV5-6; J: TRBJ2-5; DNA: TGTGCCAGCAGCTCGTGGATTACTGGAGAGACCCAGTACTTC; CDR3: CASSSWITGETQYF
D: TRBD2; size: NA; length: 15; V: TRBV29-1; J: TRBJ2-7; DNA: TGCAGCGTTGAAGATCGGGCTAGCGGGATCTACGAGCAGTACTTC; CDR3: CSVEDRASGIYEQYF
D: TRBD1; size: NA; length: 14; V: TRBV7-2; J: TRBJ2-4; DNA: TGTGCCAGCAGCTTCCGACAGGGTGTTGACATTCAGTACTTC; CDR3: CASSFRQGVDIQYF
D: TRBD2; size: NA; length: 17; V: TRBV7-2; J: TRBJ2-7; DNA: TGTGCCAGCAGCTTAGGGTCCAGCGGGAGAGGAATGTACGAGCAGTACTTC; CDR3: CASSLGSSGRGMYEQYF
D: NA; size: NA; length: 15; V: TRBV5-1; J: TRBJ1-4; DNA: TGCGCCAGCAGTCTAGAATCTGCAACTAATGAAAAACTGTTTTTT; CDR3: CASSLESATNEKLFF
D: NA; size: once; length: 16; V: TRBV5-1; J: TRBJ2-5; DNA: TGCGCCTGCAGCTTGGGGGCGGCGAACCTAATGGAGACCCAGTACTTC; CDR3: CACSLGAANLMETQYF
D: NA; size: NA; length: 12; V: TRBV7-9; J: TRBJ2-7; DNA: TGTGCCAGCAGCTTAATCGGGGAGGAGCAGTACTTC; CDR3: CASSLIGEEQYF
D: NA; size: few; length: 14; V: TRBV5-5; J: TRBJ2-3; DNA: TGTGCCAGCAGCTTGGAGGCGCGAGCGGATACGCAGTATTTT; CDR3: CASSLEARADTQYF
D: NA; size: few; length: 15; V: TRBV27; J: TRBJ1-4; DNA: TGTGCCAGCAGTGCCGGGGGACAAGGAAGGGGAAAACTGTTTTTT; CDR3: CASSAGGQGRGKLFF
D: NA; size: NA; length: 13; V: TRBV20-1; J: TRBJ2-7; DNA: TGCAGTGCCAAGGGCACGGGACCCTACGAGCAGTACTTC; CDR3: CSAKGTGPYEQYF
D: TRBD2; size: few; length: 13; V: TRBV29-1; J: TRBJ2-5; DNA: TGCAGCGTCACCGGGGGGAACCAAGAGACCCAGTACTTC; CDR3: CSVTGGNQETQYF
D: NA; size: NA; length: 13; V: TRBV12-3/TRBV12-4; J: TRBJ2-5; DNA: TGTGCCTCCCAGGGGGGGACTCAGTCTGGCCAGTACTTC; CDR3: CASQGGTQSGQYF
D: NA; size: NA; length: 12; V: TRBV29-1; J: TRBJ2-3; DNA: TGCAGCGCTGACACAGGCACAGATACGCAGTATTTT; CDR3: CSADTGTDTQYF
D: NA; size: NA; length: 12; V: TRBV6-5; J: TRBJ1-2; DNA: TGTGCCAGCAGTTACCGGGACAATGGCTACACCTTC; CDR3: CASSYRDNGYTF
D: TRBD2; size: few; length: 13; V: TRBV29-1; J: TRBJ2-1; DNA: TGCAGCGTTGAGCCGGGACTAGGGAGGGAGCAGTTCTTC; CDR3: CSVEPGLGREQFF
D: NA; size: few; length: 15; V: TRBV12-3/TRBV12-4; J: TRBJ1-1; DNA: TGTGCCAGCAGCTCCAACCCAGGATATAACACTGAAGCTTTCTTT; CDR3: CASSSNPGYNTEAFF